The rows below give T cell receptor beta chains drawn from one sample of a study of T cell clones after liver transplantation. TCRdb's copy holds only in-frame clones and misses some; the assay was immunoSEQ multiplex PCR. This sample yields 20,000 to 25,000 clones, of which approximately 94% are seen a single time; 20% to 25% belongs to the top ten. Material: CD8+ T cells from blood, obtained approximately 25 months after liver transplant. The receptor source for this set is a human patient who received a liver transplant. Some T cells may trace back to the graft donor. The CDR3 runs from the conserved cysteine through the conserved F or W. D genes are given only for firm matches. Clone sizes are given selectively: once, few, many, or a class where the clone is expanded.

D gene	clone size	V gene	J gene	CDR3 DNA	CDR3 protein
.	.	TRBV4-2	TRBJ2-3	TGTGCCAGCAGCCAAGAGGCCTCTAGCACAGATACGCAGTATTTT	CASSQEASSTDTQYF
TRBD2	once	TRBV29-1	TRBJ2-1	TGCAGCGTTGGGGGGACTAGCGACTACAATGAGCAGTTCTTC	CSVGGTSDYNEQFF
TRBD1	.	TRBV7-9	TRBJ2-1	TGTGCCAGCAGCCAGGGACAGGTTATCTACAATGAGCAGTTCTTC	CASSQGQVIYNEQFF
.	few	TRBV7-9	TRBJ2-7	TGTGCCAGCAGCTCCCTAGGTTTTTACGAGCAGTACTTC	CASSSLGFYEQYF
.	.	TRBV4-2	TRBJ2-5	TGTGCCAGCAGCCAAGCTAGACCGTTAGACCAGTACTTC	CASSQARPLDQYF
.	.	TRBV28	TRBJ2-5	TGTGCCAGCAGTTCCCCCAGGGGCGGGCAAGAGACCCAGTACTTC	CASSSPRGGQETQYF
.	.	TRBV9	TRBJ1-1	TGTGCCAGCAGCGTAGAGGGAAAGAACACTGAAGCTTTCTTT	CASSVEGKNTEAFF
.	.	TRBV27	TRBJ1-2	TGTGCCAGCAGTTCTACTAACTATGGCTACACCTTC	CASSSTNYGYTF
.	.	TRBV27	TRBJ2-1	TGTGCCAGCAGTTTAAGCTCCTACAATGAGCAGTTCTTC	CASSLSSYNEQFF
TRBD1	.	TRBV27	TRBJ1-4	TGTGCCAGCAGTTTAGAGGGACAGGCCGGTGAAAAACTGTTTTTT	CASSLEGQAGEKLFF
TRBD2	.	TRBV2	TRBJ2-1	TGTGCCAGCAGGAGGGGAGGGAGTGATGAGCAGTTCTTC	CASRRGGSDEQFF
.	once	TRBV28	TRBJ2-3	TGTGCCAGCGCGATGAGCGCAGATACGCAGTATTTT	CASAMSADTQYF
TRBD1	once	TRBV27	TRBJ1-1	TGTGCCAGCAGTTTTCCGGGACAGTACACTGAAGCTTTCTTT	CASSFPGQYTEAFF
.	.	TRBV20-1	TRBJ2-2	TGCAGTGCTACTTACACCGGGGAGCTGTTTTTT	CSATYTGELFF
TRBD2	.	TRBV7-2	TRBJ2-7	TGTGCCAGCAGCTTAGCGGGACTACTAACCTACGAGCAGTACTTC	CASSLAGLLTYEQYF
.	once	TRBV13	TRBJ2-7	TGTGCCAGCAGCGGTCGACTGGATTCCAGCTCCTACGAGCAGTACTTC	CASSGRLDSSSYEQYF
TRBD1	.	TRBV6-5	TRBJ2-7	TGTGCCAGCACCCCAGACAGGGCCCTATCCTACGAGCAGTACTTC	CASTPDRALSYEQYF
TRBD1	.	TRBV4-1	TRBJ2-7	TGCGCCAGCAGCCAAGCAGGGACAGGCACCCCCTACGAGCAGTACTTC	CASSQAGTGTPYEQYF
TRBD2	.	TRBV15	TRBJ2-7	TGTGCCACCAGCGCCCCAGGGAATCCCAGCGGGAGGGCCGGCGAGCAGTACTTC	CATSAPGNPSGRAGEQYF
TRBD1	.	TRBV2	TRBJ1-6	TGTGCCAACATAGGACAGGGTCGAAATTCACCCCTCCACTTT	CANIGQGRNSPLHF
TRBD1	.	TRBV6-5	TRBJ1-4	TGTGCCAGCAGAGACAGGGGGCGAAGAGTTGAAAAACTGTTTTTT	CASRDRGRRVEKLFF
.	.	TRBV18	TRBJ2-3	TGTGCCAGCTCACCGGGATGGGGAATCACAGATACGCAGTATTTT	CASSPGWGITDTQYF
TRBD1	once	TRBV11-3	TRBJ1-6	TGTGCCAGCAGCCCAACCATGGACAGGGCTGATTCACCCCTCCACTTT	CASSPTMDRADSPLHF
.	.	TRBV21-1	TRBJ2-5	TGTGCCAGCAGCAAAGGTACAGAACAAGAGACCCAGTACTTC	CASSKGTEQETQYF
TRBD1	.	TRBV19	TRBJ2-7	TGTGCCAGTAGTATAGCGGTGAGGACAGGGTTCGGAGGCGAGCAGTACTTC	CASSIAVRTGFGGEQYF
.	.	TRBV11-2	TRBJ2-5	TGTGCCAGCAGCATGGGAGGGGGAGAGACCCAGTACTTC	CASSMGGGETQYF
.	.	TRBV7-6	TRBJ2-5	TGTGCCAGCAGCCCATTGCGCCAAGAGACCCAGTACTTC	CASSPLRQETQYF
.	.	TRBV11-2	TRBJ2-7	TGTGCCAGCAGCTTTGGGGACTCCTACGAGCAGTACTTC	CASSFGDSYEQYF
TRBD1	.	TRBV5-6	TRBJ2-1	TGTGCCAGCAGCCCGGGACAGGGTAATTACAATGAGCAGTTCTTC	CASSPGQGNYNEQFF
.	.	TRBV11-2	TRBJ2-1	TGTGCCAGCAGCAGGACAGTCCACAATGAGCAGTTCTTC	CASSRTVHNEQFF
.	.	TRBV19	TRBJ1-4	TGTGCCAGTAGAAGACAAGAGCTTAATGAAAAACTGTTTTTT	CASRRQELNEKLFF
.	.	TRBV5-1	TRBJ2-3	TGCGCCAGCAGCTTGGAGCAGCCGCGGGATACGCAGTATTTT	CASSLEQPRDTQYF
.	.	TRBV2	TRBJ2-3	TGTGCCAGCAGTGCCCTAATACACTACTACACAGATACGCAGTATTTT	CASSALIHYYTDTQYF
.	.	TRBV4-3	TRBJ2-7	TGCGCCAGCAGCCAAGAAGGAGGTTTCTACGAGCAGTACTTC	CASSQEGGFYEQYF
TRBD2	once	TRBV27	TRBJ2-3	TGTGCCAGCAGTGCCCCGGGACTAGCGGAAGGATGGTACACAGATACGCAGTATTTT	CASSAPGLAEGWYTDTQYF
.	.	TRBV27	TRBJ2-1	TGTGCCAGCAGTCCTTACGATGGGAGCTCCTACAATGAGCAGTTCTTC	CASSPYDGSSYNEQFF
.	.	TRBV7-9	TRBJ2-5	TGTGCCGCCGATGGGTTGGAGCTGGGACATCTCCAAGAGACCCAGTACTTC	CAADGLELGHLQETQYF
TRBD1	.	TRBV4-3	TRBJ2-5	TGCGCCAGCAGCCAAGAGAGCGGGACAGGGGTAGAGACCCAGTACTTC	CASSQESGTGVETQYF
.	.	TRBV6-6	TRBJ1-5	TGTGCCAGCAGTTACCTGGACAGAGATCAGCCCCAGCATTTT	CASSYLDRDQPQHF
.	once	TRBV6-6	TRBJ1-5	TGTGCCAGCACCGATAGCAATCAGCCCCAGCATTTT	CASTDSNQPQHF
.	.	TRBV5-8	TRBJ2-1	TGTGCCAGCAGCCCGGACTTCAACAATGAGCAGTTCTTC	CASSPDFNNEQFF
.	.	TRBV19	TRBJ2-1	TGTGCAACGAAAAGGGGTGCGGGCTCCTACAATGAGCAGTTCTTC	CATKRGAGSYNEQFF
.	.	TRBV4-3	TRBJ2-1	TGCGCCAGCAGCCAAGAAACGGGATTGATCAATGAGCAGTTCTTC	CASSQETGLINEQFF
.	.	TRBV7-3	TRBJ1-1	TGTGCCAGCAGCTTAAGACCCGGGACTGACTCACTCGGTGAAGCTTTCTTT	CASSLRPGTDSLGEAFF
.	.	TRBV11-1	TRBJ2-5	TGTGCCAGCAGCTTGGTTGGATTCCAAGAGACCCAGTACTTC	CASSLVGFQETQYF
TRBD2	.	TRBV9	TRBJ2-7	TGTGCCAGCAGCGTCCGCCGGCGGGAGGCGGGCTACGAGCAGTACTTC	CASSVRRREAGYEQYF
.	.	TRBV5-5	TRBJ2-7	TGTGCCAGCAGCTACCCCCGGGGGAGAGACGAGCAGTACTTC	CASSYPRGRDEQYF
.	.	TRBV9	TRBJ2-1	TGTGCCAGCAGCTCGGGAGATGGCGATGAGCAGTTCTTC	CASSSGDGDEQFF
TRBD2	.	TRBV29-1	TRBJ2-7	TGCAGCGCCGCTTCAACCACCGGGACTAGCGCCTTCAGCTCCTACGAGCAGTACTTC	CSAASTTGTSAFSSYEQYF
TRBD2	.	TRBV7-8	TRBJ2-7	TGTGCCAGCAGCTTCACGGGAGGGACGAGGGAGCAGTACTTC	CASSFTGGTREQYF
.	.	TRBV6-5	TRBJ2-2	TGTGCCAGCAGTTACGGGTTGTCCGGGGAGCTGTTTTTT	CASSYGLSGELFF
.	.	TRBV5-4	TRBJ2-3	TGTGCCAGCAGCTTCTCGACAGATACGCAGTATTTT	CASSFSTDTQYF